The 8 T cell receptor beta chains presented below share a single source sample, sequenced in a study of patients and donors after allogeneic stem cell transplantation. TCRdb used MiXCR to reprocess the RT-PCR reads, holding one entry per CDR3 protein. The data show about a million distinct CDR3 sequences, roughly 18% seen once. Sequencing was done on a sample of blood, either unsorted or a sorted T cell fraction (not recorded which). Receptors were obtained from a human donor who was either an allogeneic HSCT recipient or a stem cell or donor lymphocyte infusion donor (not recorded which). It is not recorded whose cells these are; they may come from a transplant donor.

The genes are TRBV30 and TRBJ2-1; D gene unclear. The V gene lost 2 bases and the J gene lost 4 bases, with 12 bases spanning the gap. The CDR3 covers 14 residues. Per the germline V gene, CDR1 is GTSNPN and CDR2 is SVGIG (reference sequence). The CDR3 DNA is TGTGCCTGGAGTTCTTCCATCGGGTACAATGAGCAGTTCTTC. This encodes CAWSSSIGYNEQFF.

This clonotype was detected only a few times. The chain uses TRBV5-1 and TRBJ2-5; D gene ambiguous. V lost 0 bases, J lost 3 bases, and 9 bases lay in between. The CDR3 is 14 amino acids. Per the germline V gene, CDR1 is SGHRS and CDR2 is YFSETQ. CDR3 region: CASSLVGAKETQYF. The CDR3 DNA reads as TGCGCCAGCAGCTTGGTCGGAGCCAAAGAGACCCAGTACTTC.

The table lists this clonotype with a few counts. The rearrangement joins TRBV10-3 to TRBJ1-5; TRBD1 agrees at 7 bases. The CDR3 extends over 15 amino acids. V dropped 5 bases and J dropped 3; count of bases not matched to a gene: 7. Germline V lookup: CDR1 ENHRY, CDR2 SYGVKD. The CDR3 DNA follows: TGTGCCATCAGTTTTAATGGACAGGTCAATCAGCCCCAGCATTTT. Amino acid sequence: CAISFNGQVNQPQHF.

This clonotype was seen a handful of times. The chain recombines TRBV7-9 with TRBJ2-3; D not resolved. V was trimmed by 1 base and J by 3 bases, leaving 8 bases between them. In germline, CDR1 is SEHNR, CDR2 FQNEAQ (reference sequence). The length of the CDR3 is 14 residues. The CDR3, as DNA: TGTGCCAGCAGCTTAGACCCTAAGACAGATACGCAGTATTTT. This gives the protein CASSLDPKTDTQYF.

This sequence joins TRBV20-1 and TRBJ1-4; 8 bases line up with TRBD1. CDR1 and CDR2 from the germline V gene are DFQATT and SNEGSKA (reference sequence). V shed 0 bases and J 8 bases; nucleotides not matched to a gene: 11. CDR3 size: 16 residues. Written as DNA, the CDR3 is TGCAGTGCTAGAGAACTTAAAAGGACAGGGAGAGAAAAACTGTTTTTT. It is translated as CSARELKRTGREKLFF.

The chain links TRBV20-1 to TRBJ2-7; 10 bases are shared with TRBD2. The V and J ends lost 5 bases and 2 bases, in that order; junction bases with no gene match: 3. The CDR3 has 13 amino acids. The V gene's germline CDR1 is DFQATT and CDR2 SNEGSKA (reference sequence). The CDR3 spells CSAEREGPYEQYF. CDR3 nucleotide sequence: TGCAGTGCTGAGCGGGAGGGCCCCTACGAGCAGTACTTC.

This chain connects TRBV5-1 to TRBJ2-7; weak D call: TRBD2 (5 bases). Trimming pared 3 bases from V and 3 bases from J, leaving 10 bases between. The germline gives CDR1 SGHRS, CDR2 YFSETQ. This CDR3 spans 13 amino acids. The CDR3: CASSWGVDYEQYF. Here the CDR3 DNA reads TGCGCCAGCAGCTGGGGAGTAGACTACGAGCAGTACTTC.

This clonotype was seen a handful of times. V usage is TRBV6-6 and J usage is TRBJ1-1; 9 nucleotides agree with TRBD1. The CDR3 is 13 amino acids. The V gene end was trimmed by 7 bases and the J gene end by 3 bases; junction bases not matched to a gene: 3. Germline CDR1 reads MNHNY; CDR2 reads SVGAGI (reference sequence). CDR3 coding DNA: TGTGCCAGCAAGAGGACAGGGGACACTGAAGCTTTCTTT. Encoded protein: CASKRTGDTEAFF.